This entry lists 11 T cell receptor beta chains sequenced from one sample in a study of shared clonotypes between healthy human individuals (dated by TCRdb to 2020 to 2022). Libraries were prepared through the immunoSEQ multiplex PCR assay. TCRdb obtained this table from immuneACCESS and retained in-frame rearrangements with V and J assigned. These tables miss some clones; where compared with another copy, unresolved V genes account for less than half of the shortfall, and the remainder is unexplained. This sample is represented by over 1.4 million clones; over 95% of them were singletons. Together, the top ten hold more than 0.9% of the sample. Material: naive CD4+ T cells sorted from blood. The cell subset or site label of this sample denotes: CD45RA+ positively selected. The receptors come from a man aged 25-40 years in good health.

The chain couples TRBV10-1 to TRBJ2-1; D is uncertain. Germline V gene lookup returns CDR1 WNHNN and CDR2 SYGVQD (reference sequence). The CDR3 contains 15 residues. V lost 5 bases to trimming and J lost 6 bases, with 17 bases between them. The CDR3 loop is CASSTSVRNPNEQFF. The CDR3 DNA reads as TGCGCCAGCAGTACCAGTGTGAGGAACCCCAATGAGCAGTTCTTC.

The chain carries TRBV14 and TRBJ2-6; D possibly corresponds to TRBD1 (6 bases). Germline V gene lookup returns CDR1 SGHDN and CDR2 FVKESK. The V end lost 8 bases, the J end lost 3 bases, and 20 bases lay between the germline ends. This CDR3 region has 17 residues. Here the CDR3 DNA reads TGTGCCAGCCTTGACAGGAGGTCCTCTCTTGGGGCCAACGTCCTGACTTTC. It specifies CASLDRRSSLGANVLTF.

The chain couples TRBV2 to TRBJ2-7; D gene unclear. Germline loops: CDR1 SNHLY, CDR2 FYNNEI. CDR3 length equals 15 residues. Trimming cost V 3 bases and J 3 bases, with 15 bases left between them. The CDR3 region is CASSDGRSRLYEQYF. Written as DNA, the CDR3 is TGTGCCAGCAGTGACGGCAGGAGCAGGCTCTACGAGCAGTACTTC.

The genes are TRBV6-5 and TRBJ1-2; 12 bases fit TRBD1. CDR3 length equals 14 residues. Germline values: CDR1 MNHEY, CDR2 SVGAGI. V shed 4 bases, J shed 8 bases, and the junction held 5 bases outside the gene matches. The CDR3, as DNA: TGTGCCAGCAGTTTGGGACAGGGGGCTTACGGCTACACCTTC. It yields the protein CASSLGQGAYGYTF.

The rearrangement uses TRBV11-2 and TRBJ2-5; D may match TRBD1 or TRBD2 (5 bases each). Trimming removed 5 bases at V and 1 base at J, with 11 bases between. The CDR3 sequence is 14 residues long. CDR1 is SGHAT and CDR2 is FQNNGV in the germline V gene. Here the CDR3 reads CASSGTAGQETQYF. The DNA of the CDR3 is TGTGCCAGCAGCGGGACGGCAGGCCAAGAGACCCAGTACTTC. Supplemented by reference TRBV11-2 and TRBJ2-5, the full variable domain reads EAGVAQSPRYKIIEKRQSVAFWCNPISGHATLYWYQQILGQGPKLLIQFQNNGVVDDSQLPKDRFSAERLKGVDSTLKIQPAKLEDSAVYLCASSGTAGQETQYFGPGTRLLVL.

The chain has TRBV7-8 and TRBJ2-7, with 9 bases aligning to TRBD2. The germline CDR1 and CDR2 sequences are SGHVS and FQNEAQ. Trimming at V came to 5 bases and at J to 3 bases, leaving 14 bases not matched to a gene. This CDR3 has 17 residues. The CDR3 DNA sequence: TGTGCCAGCAGCCCTAGGTCCAGGCCTAGCGGGAACTACGAGCAGTACTTC. Its translation is CASSPRSRPSGNYEQYF.

The chain joins TRBV4-2 to TRBJ2-7; 8 bases line up with TRBD2. The germline V gene has CDR1 LGHNA and CDR2 YNFKEQ. This CDR3 is 15 amino acids long. V trimming: 2 bases; J trimming: 2 bases; junction bases outside the gene matches: 5. The CDR3 here is CASSQSQAGAYEQYF. Here the CDR3 DNA reads TGTGCCAGCAGCCAATCCCAAGCGGGAGCCTACGAGCAGTACTTC.

The chain recombines TRBV18 with TRBJ2-1; perhaps TRBD2 as D (5 bases). CDR1 KGHSH and CDR2 LQKENI come from the germline V gene. Trimming removed 1 base from V and 0 bases from J, with 10 bases in between. CDR3 length: 16 residues. CDR3 DNA: TGTGCCAGCTCACCACTCTTGCGGGTCTCCTACAATGAGCAGTTCTTC. Translation gives CASSPLLRVSYNEQFF.

V usage is TRBV7-9 and J usage is TRBJ1-5; 8 bases agree with TRBD1. Germline V gene lookup returns CDR1 SEHNR and CDR2 FQNEAQ (reference sequence). The CDR3 extends over 16 amino acids. The V and J ends lost 0 bases and 4 bases, in that order; junction bases with no gene match: 5. The CDR3 region has the DNA TGTGCCAGCAGCTTAGCAGTGGACAGGGAAAATCAGCCCCAGCATTTT. This codes for CASSLAVDRENQPQHF.

The J gene is TRBJ2-7, the V gene TRBV5-1; 15 bases line up with TRBD2. Germline V gene lookup returns CDR1 SGHRS and CDR2 YFSETQ. The J segment lost 7 bases and the V segment lost 3 bases, leaving 5 bases of the junction unmatched. The length of the CDR3 is 15 residues. CDR3 loop: CASSWGLAGGGEQYF. CDR3 bases: TGCGCCAGCAGCTGGGGACTAGCGGGAGGAGGGGAGCAGTACTTC. Full variable domain (outside the CDR3, taken from reference TRBV5-1 and TRBJ2-7): KAGVTQTPRYLIKTRGQQVTLSCSPISGHRSVSWYQQTPGQGLQFLFEYFSETQRNKGNFPGRFSGRQFSNSRSEMNVSTLELGDSALYLCASSWGLAGGGEQYFGPGTRLTVT.

The chain joins TRBV6-5 to TRBJ1-2; 9 bases match TRBD1. Per the germline V gene, CDR1 is MNHEY and CDR2 is SVGAGI. The CDR3 has 13 residues. The V and J ends lost 6 bases and 4 bases, in that order; junction bases with no gene match: 3. CDR3 DNA: TGTGCCAGCAGGGGACAGGGCGGCTATGGCTACACCTTC. Amino acid sequence: CASRGQGGYGYTF.